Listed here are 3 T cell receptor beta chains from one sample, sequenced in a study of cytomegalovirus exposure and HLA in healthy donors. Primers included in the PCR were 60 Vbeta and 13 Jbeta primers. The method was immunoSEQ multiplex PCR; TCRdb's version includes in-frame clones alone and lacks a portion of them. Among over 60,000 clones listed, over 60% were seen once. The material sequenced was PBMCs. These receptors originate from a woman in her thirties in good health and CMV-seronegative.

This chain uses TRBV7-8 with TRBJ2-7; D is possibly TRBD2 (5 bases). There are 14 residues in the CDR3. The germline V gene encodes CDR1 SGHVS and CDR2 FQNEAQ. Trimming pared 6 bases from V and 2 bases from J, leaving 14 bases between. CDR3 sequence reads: CASRAVPIPYEQYF. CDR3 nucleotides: TGTGCCAGCAGAGCGGTTCCGATCCCCTACGAGCAGTACTTC.

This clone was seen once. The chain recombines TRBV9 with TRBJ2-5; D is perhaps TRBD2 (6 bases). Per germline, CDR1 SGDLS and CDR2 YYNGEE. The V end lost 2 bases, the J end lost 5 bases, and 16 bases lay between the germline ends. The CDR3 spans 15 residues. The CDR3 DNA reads TGTGCCAGCAGCGTCCTTGGGGGGAATGCGGAGACCCAGTACTTC. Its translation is CASSVLGGNAETQYF.

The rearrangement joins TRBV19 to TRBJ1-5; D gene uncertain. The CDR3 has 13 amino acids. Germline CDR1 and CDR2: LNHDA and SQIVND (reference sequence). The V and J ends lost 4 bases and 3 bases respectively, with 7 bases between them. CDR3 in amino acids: CASSSDPNQPQHF. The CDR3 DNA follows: TGTGCCAGTAGTAGCGATCCCAATCAGCCCCAGCATTTT.